These 4 T cell receptor beta chains came from one sample sequenced in a study of cytomegalovirus exposure and HLA in healthy donors. Primers: 60 Vbeta forward and 13 Jbeta reverse. Some clones are missing from TCRdb's copy, which holds only in-frame ones; the method was immunoSEQ multiplex PCR. The repertoire holds about 120,000 clones, with 70% to 90% as singletons. The sample was PBMCs. These TCRs come from a man younger than 35 in good health and CMV-seropositive.

This chain joins TRBV7-2 and TRBJ2-7; no clear D. Germline loops: CDR1 SGHTA, CDR2 FQGNSA. The V end lost 5 bases, the J end lost 0 bases, and 11 bases lay between the germline ends. The CDR3 spans 14 residues. CDR3 DNA: TGTGCCAGCAGCGCCTACTTCCCCTCCTACGAGCAGTACTTC. It translates to CASSAYFPSYEQYF.

There are a few counts of this clone. This chain connects TRBV5-6 to TRBJ1-2; maybe TRBD1 (5 bases). CDR1 is SGHDT and CDR2 is YYEEEE in the germline V gene. The CDR3 spans 17 residues. Trimming cost V 0 bases and J 4 bases, with 19 bases left between them. The CDR3 spells CASSLDSILAGLYGYTF. The CDR3 DNA is TGTGCCAGCAGCTTGGATAGTATCTTGGCAGGGCTCTATGGCTACACCTTC.

The genes are TRBV11-2 and TRBJ1-4, with D uncertain. The CDR3 totals 12 residues. Germline V gene data show CDR1 as SGHAT and CDR2 as FQNNGV. V lost 5 bases and J lost 8, with 9 bases in between. Here the CDR3 reads CASSNRQEKLFF. In nucleotides, the CDR3 is TGTGCCAGCAGCAACCGACAAGAAAAACTGTTTTTT.

The chain recombines TRBV9 with TRBJ1-3; D may be TRBD1 (6 bases). V shed 3 bases and J shed 4 bases, with 14 bases lying between them. The germline V gene has CDR1 SGDLS and CDR2 YYNGEE. The CDR3 is 15 residues long. The CDR3 sequence: CASSADSPPGNTIYF. The CDR3 nucleotides read TGTGCCAGCAGCGCGGACAGTCCTCCGGGAAACACCATATATTTT.